What follows describes a single TCR beta chain. Assay used: immunoSEQ multiplex PCR; TCRdb lists only in-frame clones, some missing. The sample carries 130,000 or so clones, around 89% recorded once. The source of the sample is a study of blood T cell repertoires in COVID-19. Study details: PBMCs, B-cell-depleted T cells, or T cells provided the cDNA or gDNA that made up the material.

The CDR3 is made up of 14 amino acids. V was cut by 1 base and J by 3 bases, with 9 bases left in between. Per germline, CDR1 LGHNA and CDR2 YNFKEQ. The clonotype was recovered from a human donor in a cohort sampled during active COVID-19. The material sequenced was peripheral blood. This chain links TRBV4-2 with TRBJ1-2; no firm D call. The CDR3 loop is CASSQVIDDYGYTF. The CDR3 DNA reads TGTGCCAGCAGCCAAGTGATAGATGACTATGGCTACACCTTC.